The T cell receptor beta chain described here comes from a study of shared clonotypes between healthy human individuals. The overall study: There were three CD4 naive, three CD4 memory, two CD8 naive and one CD8 memory plates per donor.

Germline V gene sequence: CDR1 MNHEY, CDR2 SVGAGI. The CDR3 length is 15 residues. The V end lost 4 bases, the J end lost 0 bases, and 9 bases lay between the germline ends. Overall study results and limits: The sharing of around 5% of naive CD4 clonotypes was seen across several donors.

In regard to this clone: Its target is unknown.

The authors divided CD4+ cells into CD45RA+ naive and CD45RA-negative memory subsets. A roughly 200 ng quantity of DNA, roughly 30,000 T cell genomes, went into the sorted-subset replicate PCRs. Method: immunoSEQ multiplex PCR; TCRdb's copy keeps in-frame clones and lacks some. The sample contains a few hundred thousand clones, less than 98% of which appear only once. The sample comprised naive CD4+ T cells sorted from blood. The subset is: CD45RA+ positively selected. The sequence came from a woman in her twenties or thirties in good health. The J gene is TRBJ2-2, the V gene TRBV6-5; D might be TRBD1 (6 bases). The CDR3 sequence is CASSWDTSNTGELFF. Here the CDR3 DNA reads TGTGCCAGCAGTTGGGACACTTCGAACACCGGGGAGCTGTTTTTT.